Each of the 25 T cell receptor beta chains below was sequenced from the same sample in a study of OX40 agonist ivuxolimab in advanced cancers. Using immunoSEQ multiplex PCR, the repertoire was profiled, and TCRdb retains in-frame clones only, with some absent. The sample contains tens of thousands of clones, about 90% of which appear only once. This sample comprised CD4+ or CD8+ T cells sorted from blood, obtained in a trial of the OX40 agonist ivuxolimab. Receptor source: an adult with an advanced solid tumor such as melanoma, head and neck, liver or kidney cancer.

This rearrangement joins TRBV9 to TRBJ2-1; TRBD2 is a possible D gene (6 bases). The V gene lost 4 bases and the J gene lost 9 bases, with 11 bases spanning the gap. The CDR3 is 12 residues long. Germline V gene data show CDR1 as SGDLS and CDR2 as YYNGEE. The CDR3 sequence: CASSPFGGEQFF. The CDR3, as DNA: TGTGCCAGCAGCCCTTTCGGGGGTGAGCAGTTCTTC.

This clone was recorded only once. The CDR3 loop reads CASSERRLAPYF. The CDR3 DNA reads TGTGCCAGCAGTGAACGAAGACTAGCGCCGTACTTC. The chain carries TRBV6-1 and TRBJ2-7; 8 nucleotides align to TRBD2. J gave up 12 bases and V 2 bases, and 6 bases lay outside the gene matches. The CDR3 spans 12 residues. Germline V gives CDR1 MNHNS, CDR2 SASEGT.

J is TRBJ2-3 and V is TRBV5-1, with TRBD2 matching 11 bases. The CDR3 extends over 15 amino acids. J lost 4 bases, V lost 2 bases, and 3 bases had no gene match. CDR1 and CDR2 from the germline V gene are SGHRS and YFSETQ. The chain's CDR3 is CASSFIAGGSDTQYF. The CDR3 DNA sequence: TGCGCCAGCAGCTTTATAGCGGGAGGGTCAGATACGCAGTATTTT.

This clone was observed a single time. In DNA form, the CDR3 reads TGTGCCAGCAGCTTCCGACAGGGGGCTACCGGGGAGCTGTTTTTT. The encoded protein is CASSFRQGATGELFF. V gene TRBV7-2 combines with J gene TRBJ2-2; 10 bases are shared with TRBD1. In germline, CDR1 is SGHTA, CDR2 FQGNSA. V was clipped by 3 bases and J by 5 bases; unmatched bases: 3. The CDR3 has 15 residues.

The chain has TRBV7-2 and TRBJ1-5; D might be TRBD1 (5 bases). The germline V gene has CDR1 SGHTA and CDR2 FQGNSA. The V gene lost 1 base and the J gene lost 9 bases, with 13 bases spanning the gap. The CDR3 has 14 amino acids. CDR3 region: CASSLEAGYRPQHF. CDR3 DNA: TGTGCCAGCAGCTTAGAGGCAGGGTACCGGCCCCAGCATTTT. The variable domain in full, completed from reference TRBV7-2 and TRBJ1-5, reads GAGVSQSPSNKVTEKGKDVELRCDPISGHTALYWYRQSLGQGLEFLIYFQGNSAPDKSGLPSDRFSAERTGGSVSTLTIQRTQQEDSAVYLCASSLEAGYRPQHFGDGTRLSIL.

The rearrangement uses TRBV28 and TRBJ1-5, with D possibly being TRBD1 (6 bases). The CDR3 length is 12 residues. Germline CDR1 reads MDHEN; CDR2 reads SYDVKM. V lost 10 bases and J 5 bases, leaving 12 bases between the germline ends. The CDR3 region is CAIGTLDQPQHF. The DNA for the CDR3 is TGTGCCATCGGGACACTGGATCAGCCCCAGCATTTT. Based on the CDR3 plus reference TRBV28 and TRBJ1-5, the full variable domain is DVKVTQSSRYLVKRTGEKVFLECVQDMDHENMFWYRQDPGLGLRLIYFSYDVKMKEKGDIPEGYSVSREKKERFSLILESASTNQTSMYLCAIGTLDQPQHFGDGTRLSIL.

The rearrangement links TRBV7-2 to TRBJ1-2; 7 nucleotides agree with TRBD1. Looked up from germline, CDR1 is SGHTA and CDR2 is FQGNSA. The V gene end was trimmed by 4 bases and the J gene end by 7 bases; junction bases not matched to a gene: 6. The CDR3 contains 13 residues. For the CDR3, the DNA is TGTGCCAGCAGCTCCTACAGGGGCCCTGGCTACACCTTC. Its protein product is CASSSYRGPGYTF.

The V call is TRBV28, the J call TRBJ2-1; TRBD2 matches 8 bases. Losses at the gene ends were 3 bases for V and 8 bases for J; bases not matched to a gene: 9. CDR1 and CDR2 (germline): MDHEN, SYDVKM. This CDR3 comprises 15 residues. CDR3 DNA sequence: TGTGCCAGCAGTTTGAGCGGGAGCCCGGGATATGAGCAGTTCTTC. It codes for CASSLSGSPGYEQFF.

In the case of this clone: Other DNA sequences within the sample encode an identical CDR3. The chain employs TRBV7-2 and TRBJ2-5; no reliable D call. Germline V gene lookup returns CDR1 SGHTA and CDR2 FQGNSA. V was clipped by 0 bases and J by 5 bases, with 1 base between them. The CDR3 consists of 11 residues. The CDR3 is CASSLAETQYF. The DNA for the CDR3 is TGTGCCAGCAGCTTAGCGGAGACCCAGTACTTC.

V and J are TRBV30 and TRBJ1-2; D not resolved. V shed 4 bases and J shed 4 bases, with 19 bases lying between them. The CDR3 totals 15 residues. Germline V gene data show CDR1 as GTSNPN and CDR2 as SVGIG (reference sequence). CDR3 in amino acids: CAWNPAGRILYGYTF. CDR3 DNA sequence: TGTGCCTGGAATCCGGCGGGCCGCATCCTCTATGGCTACACCTTC.

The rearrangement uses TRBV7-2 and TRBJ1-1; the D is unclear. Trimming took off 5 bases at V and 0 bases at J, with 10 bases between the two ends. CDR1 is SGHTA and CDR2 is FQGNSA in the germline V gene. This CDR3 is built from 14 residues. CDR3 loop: CASSNLELNTEAFF. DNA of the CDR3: TGTGCCAGCAGCAACCTCGAATTGAACACTGAAGCTTTCTTT.

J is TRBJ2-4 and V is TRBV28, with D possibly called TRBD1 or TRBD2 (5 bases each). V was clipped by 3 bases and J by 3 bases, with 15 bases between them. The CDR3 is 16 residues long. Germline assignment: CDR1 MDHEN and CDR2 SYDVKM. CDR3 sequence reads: CASSLTGAGGKNIQYF. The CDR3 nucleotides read TGTGCCAGCAGTTTGACCGGGGCCGGAGGCAAAAACATTCAGTACTTC.

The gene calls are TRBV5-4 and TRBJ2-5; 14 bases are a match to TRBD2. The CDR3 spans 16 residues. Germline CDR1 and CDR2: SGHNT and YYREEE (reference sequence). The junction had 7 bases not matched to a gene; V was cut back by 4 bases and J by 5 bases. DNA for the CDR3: TGTGCCAGCAGCGGTTCGACTAGCGGGGGGGTGGAGACCCAGTACTTC. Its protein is CASSGSTSGGVETQYF.

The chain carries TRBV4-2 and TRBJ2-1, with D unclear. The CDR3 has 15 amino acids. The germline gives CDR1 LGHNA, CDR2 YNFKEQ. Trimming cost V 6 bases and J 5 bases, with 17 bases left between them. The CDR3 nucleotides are TGTGCCAGCAGACCCCCGGGTCATCAGAACAATGAGCAGTTCTTC. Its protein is CASRPPGHQNNEQFF.

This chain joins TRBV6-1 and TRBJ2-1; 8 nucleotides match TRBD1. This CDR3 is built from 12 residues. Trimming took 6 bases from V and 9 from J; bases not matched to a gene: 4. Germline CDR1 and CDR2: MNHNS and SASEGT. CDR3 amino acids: CASRLDRGEQFF. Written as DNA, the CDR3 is TGTGCCAGCAGGCTCGACAGGGGTGAGCAGTTCTTC.

The CDR3 loop is CASSLGLHTDTQYF. DNA for the CDR3: TGTGCCAGCAGCTTGGGTCTTCACACAGATACGCAGTATTTT. The rearrangement joins TRBV5-4 to TRBJ2-3; the D is unclear. CDR1 SGHNT and CDR2 YYREEE come from the germline V gene (reference sequence). The CDR3 is made up of 14 amino acids. The V and J ends lost 0 bases and 2 bases respectively, with 7 bases between them.

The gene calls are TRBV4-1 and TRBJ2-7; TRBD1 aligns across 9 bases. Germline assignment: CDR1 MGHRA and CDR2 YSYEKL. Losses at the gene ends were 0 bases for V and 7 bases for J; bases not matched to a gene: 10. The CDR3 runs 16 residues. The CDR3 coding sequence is TGCGCCAGCAGCCAAGAATTATCACAGGGGGCTCAGGAGCAGTACTTC. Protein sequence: CASSQELSQGAQEQYF.

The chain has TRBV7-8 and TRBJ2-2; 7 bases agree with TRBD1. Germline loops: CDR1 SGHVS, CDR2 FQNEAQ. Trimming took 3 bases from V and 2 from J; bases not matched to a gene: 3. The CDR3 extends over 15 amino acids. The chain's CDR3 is CASSFDRVNTGELFF. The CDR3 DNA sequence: TGTGCCAGCAGCTTCGACAGGGTCAACACCGGGGAGCTGTTTTTT.

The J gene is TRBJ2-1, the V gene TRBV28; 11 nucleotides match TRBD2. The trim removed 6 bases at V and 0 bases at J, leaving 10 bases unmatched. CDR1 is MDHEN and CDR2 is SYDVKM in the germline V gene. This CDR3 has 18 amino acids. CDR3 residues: CASRFILAGASSYNEQFF. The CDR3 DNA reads TGTGCCAGCAGATTTATACTAGCGGGGGCCAGCTCCTACAATGAGCAGTTCTTC.

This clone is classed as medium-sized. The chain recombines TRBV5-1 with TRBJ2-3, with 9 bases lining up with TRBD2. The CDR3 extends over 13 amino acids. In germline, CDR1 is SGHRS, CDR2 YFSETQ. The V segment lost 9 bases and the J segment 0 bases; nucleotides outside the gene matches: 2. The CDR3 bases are TGCGCCACTAGCGGGAATAGCACAGATACGCAGTATTTT. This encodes CATSGNSTDTQYF.

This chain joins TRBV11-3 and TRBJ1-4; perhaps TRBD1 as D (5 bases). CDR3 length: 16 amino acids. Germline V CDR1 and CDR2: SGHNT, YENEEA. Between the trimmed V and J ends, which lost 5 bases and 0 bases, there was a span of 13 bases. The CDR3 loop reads CASSLGTAPTNEKLFF. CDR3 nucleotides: TGTGCCAGCAGCCTCGGGACTGCCCCAACTAATGAAAAACTGTTTTTT.

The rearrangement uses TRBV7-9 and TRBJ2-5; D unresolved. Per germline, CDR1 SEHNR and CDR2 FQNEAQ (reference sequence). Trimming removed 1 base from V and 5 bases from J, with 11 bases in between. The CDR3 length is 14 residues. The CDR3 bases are TGTGCCAGCAGCTTAGGACCTCAATGGGAGACCCAGTACTTC. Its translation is CASSLGPQWETQYF.

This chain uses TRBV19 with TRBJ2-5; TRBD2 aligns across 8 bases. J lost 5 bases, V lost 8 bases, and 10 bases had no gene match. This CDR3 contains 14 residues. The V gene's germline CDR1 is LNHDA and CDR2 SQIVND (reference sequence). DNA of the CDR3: TGTGCCAGTTCTAGGTTGCGGGAGGTGGAGACCCAGTACTTC. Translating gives CASSRLREVETQYF.

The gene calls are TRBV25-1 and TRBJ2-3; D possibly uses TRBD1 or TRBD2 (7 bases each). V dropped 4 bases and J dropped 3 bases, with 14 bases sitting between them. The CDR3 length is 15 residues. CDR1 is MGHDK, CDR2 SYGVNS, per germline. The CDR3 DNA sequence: TGTGCCAGCAGTGCACAGGGGAGGGAAACAGATACGCAGTATTTT. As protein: CASSAQGRETDTQYF.

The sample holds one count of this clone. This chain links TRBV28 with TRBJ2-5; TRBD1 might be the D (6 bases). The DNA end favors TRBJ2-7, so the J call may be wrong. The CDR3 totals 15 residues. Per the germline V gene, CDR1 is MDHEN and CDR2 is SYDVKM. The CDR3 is CASRVSRGSVYEQYF. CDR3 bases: TGTGCCAGCAGAGTTTCCAGGGGATCTGTCTACGAGCAGTACTTC.